A single sample gave rise to the 8 T cell receptor beta chains below, sequenced in a study of regulatory T cells in long-lasting Graves disease. According to the study, TCR beta libraries were built with iRepertoire HTBI primers and CDR3-region Arm-PCR. TCRdb recomputed calls from the multiplex PCR reads with MiXCR, one row per CDR3 protein. This table holds about 530,000 distinct CDR3 sequences, around 15% found once. Time point here: newly diagnosed GD, antithyroid drugs for less than 3 months. PBMC-derived RNA was used for the TCR library. These same data were also listed under a study on T cells in Graves' hyperthyroidism and ophthalmopathy.

This specimen was peripheral blood mononuclear cells (PBMCs), taken at new diagnosis, from a patient treated with antithyroid drugs. These receptors all come from a woman aged 35-65 years with Graves disease.

The table lists this clonotype with many counts. The rearrangement uses TRBV28 and TRBJ2-3; D is perhaps TRBD1 (5 bases). The CDR3 has 14 amino acids. Germline-derived CDR1 and CDR2 are MDHEN and SYDVKM. Between the trimmed V and J ends, which lost 5 bases and 5 bases, there was a span of 14 bases. In DNA, the CDR3 is TGTGCCAGCAGTCCCGCCAGGGCCGAAGATACGCAGTATTTT. Protein: CASSPARAEDTQYF.

The chain carries TRBV29-1 and TRBJ2-6, with D possibly TRBD2 on 5 matching bases. Trimming took 6 bases from V and 4 from J, leaving 16 bases between them. CDR3 length equals 15 residues. Germline values: CDR1 SQVTM, CDR2 ANQGSEA. The CDR3 region is CSVLATRGGANVLTF. The CDR3 nucleotides are TGCAGCGTCTTAGCGACCCGGGGAGGGGCCAACGTCCTGACTTTC.

This clonotype was found a few times. The chain recombines TRBV4-1 with TRBJ2-1, with D possibly matching TRBD2 (6 bases). V lost 4 bases, J lost 4 bases, and 20 bases lay in between. Germline CDR1 MGHRA, CDR2 YSYEKL. The CDR3 spans 17 residues. CDR3 region: CASSPYGTASAYNEQFF. CDR3 bases: TGCGCCAGCAGCCCCTACGGAACGGCTAGCGCGTACAATGAGCAGTTCTTC.

This clonotype was counted ten times or more. The chain combines TRBV11-2 with TRBJ2-1; D might be TRBD1 (5 bases). The CDR3 extends over 16 amino acids. Germline CDR1 and CDR2: SGHAT and FQNNGV. V was shortened by 5 bases and J by 2 bases, with 16 bases between the two germline ends. CDR3 DNA sequence: TGTGCCAGCAGCCCAACCTGGACACCAACCTACAATGAGCAGTTCTTC. This codes for CASSPTWTPTYNEQFF.

For this clonotype: The junction differs from germline at one of its ends, possibly a read error. The chain carries TRBV28 and TRBJ1-2; 9 positions match TRBD1. CDR1 and CDR2 (germline): MDHEN, SYDVKM. CDR3 length: 16 residues. This CDR3 reads CASSFPGTGINHGYAF. The CDR3 bases are TGTGCCAGCAGCTTCCCCGGGACAGGGATTAACCATGGCTACGCCTTC.

On this clonotype itself: This sequence may be a read error, since a much larger clone differs from it by one base. This chain links TRBV3-1 with TRBJ2-7, with 8 positions matching TRBD1. The CDR3 consists of 15 residues. Looked up from germline, CDR1 is LGHDT and CDR2 is YNNKEL (reference sequence). The junction had 10 bases not matched to a gene; V was cut back by 3 bases and J by 6 bases. The CDR3 region has the DNA TGTGCCAGCAGCCAGAGGACAGGGACAGCTACCGAGCAGTACTTC. Amino acid sequence: CASSQRTGTATEQYF.

This clonotype was counted many times. This chain connects TRBV18 to TRBJ2-7, with D possibly TRBD2 on 6 matching bases. The germline V and J ends were trimmed by 0 bases and 7 bases, with 16 bases remaining between them. The V gene's germline CDR1 is KGHSH and CDR2 LQKENI. This CDR3 spans 15 amino acids. For the CDR3, the DNA is TGTGCCAGCTCACCACCTCTGACATCCGGGGGTGAGCAGTACTTC. Protein: CASSPPLTSGGEQYF.

This clonotype has just a few counts. In nucleotides, the CDR3 is TGTGCCAGCAGTTACTCGATCCCCAGGGCGGAAGGCTACACCTTC. Amino acids: CASSYSIPRAEGYTF. The genes are TRBV6-5 and TRBJ1-2; D perhaps matches TRBD1 (5 bases). The germline V gene has CDR1 MNHEY and CDR2 SVGAGI. This CDR3 contains 15 residues. Trimming pared 0 bases from V and 8 bases from J, leaving 16 bases between.